This T cell receptor beta chain emerged from a study of neoadjuvant nivolumab and ipilimumab in lung cancer. Method: immunoSEQ multiplex PCR; TCRdb's copy keeps in-frame clones and lacks some. Of 30,000 to 35,000 clones in the sample, approximately 90% were seen once. CDR3 length: 12 amino acids. CDR1 SGHDT and CDR2 YYEEEE come from the germline V gene. The germline V and J ends were trimmed by 0 bases and 9 bases, with 10 bases remaining between them. Study-wide results and limits: Compared with tumor-adjacent uninvolved lung, resected tumors showed greater richness and clonality. TCR sequencing covered a small number of samples.

Turning to this clone: Its target is not known.

The gene calls are TRBV5-6 and TRBJ2-7; D unclear. This clonotype was sampled from an adult with non-small cell lung cancer. Sample: peripheral blood, taken after neoadjuvant nivolumab, alone or with ipilimumab, at or shortly before surgery. Written as DNA, the CDR3 is TGTGCCAGCAGCTTGGGGGGAACGCGGCAGTACTTC. Amino acids: CASSLGGTRQYF.